Listed below are T cell receptor beta chains from one sample, sequenced in a study of T-cell memory formation after mild COVID-19. TCRdb itself ran the 5' RACE reads through MiXCR, one entry per CDR3 protein. The data hold around 310,000 distinct CDR3 sequences, with roughly an eighth observed a single time. The sample comprised PBMCs or a T cell subset sorted from them (not recorded which). These TCRs come from a man between 18 and 29 years old who had mild COVID-19 (a few samples of this study predate the infection). Cell type and time point are not known. The CDR3 runs from the conserved cysteine through the conserved F or W. The D gene is left open where the match is weak. Clone size is given for some rows only: seen once, a few or many times, or a class if the clone is expanded.

V gene	J gene	clone size	D gene	CDR3 protein	CDR3 DNA
TRBV24-1	TRBJ2-3	few	TRBD1	CATSDLFTGVVTQYF	TGTGCCACCAGTGATTTGTTTACAGGGGTAGTGACGCAGTATTTT
TRBV7-2	TRBJ2-3	few	NA	CASLARAGRTDTQYF	TGTGCCAGCCTAGCCCGGGCGGGACGAACAGATACGCAGTATTTT
TRBV7-8	TRBJ1-2	few	NA	CASGEGLIYGYTF	TGTGCCAGCGGCGAGGGACTCATCTATGGCTACACCTTC
TRBV5-6	TRBJ1-1	NA	TRBD1	CASSTLTGVATEAFF	TGTGCCAGCAGCACCCTGACAGGGGTCGCCACTGAAGCTTTCTTT
TRBV28	TRBJ1-5	NA	NA	CASGLLSSNQPQHF	TGTGCCAGCGGACTCCTGAGTAGCAATCAGCCCCAGCATTTT
TRBV7-9	TRBJ2-6	many	NA	CASGGANVLTF	TGTGCCAGCGGGGGGGCCAACGTCCTGACTTTC
TRBV18	TRBJ1-4	NA	NA	CASGISVEKLFF	TGTGCCAGCGGCATTTCTGTCGAAAAACTGTTTTTT
TRBV4-1	TRBJ2-3	NA	NA	CASSRVGLRSRTDTQYF	TGCGCCAGCAGCCGCGTCGGACTGCGAAGTCGCACAGATACGCAGTATTTT
TRBV9	TRBJ2-7	few	NA	CASSVGIGRGYEQYF	TGTGCCAGCAGCGTAGGAATTGGTAGGGGCTACGAGCAGTACTTC
TRBV5-5	TRBJ1-1	NA	NA	CASSPPNPEAFF	TGTGCCAGCAGCCCACCGAACCCTGAAGCTTTCTTT
TRBV7-2	TRBJ1-1	few	TRBD1	CASSPRRGKESTEAFF	TGTGCCAGCAGCCCCCGCAGGGGGAAAGAGAGCACTGAAGCTTTCTTT
TRBV24-1	TRBJ2-3	NA	NA	CATSDPFRVTQYF	TGTGCCACCAGTGACCCATTTCGTGTTACGCAGTATTTT
TRBV5-1	TRBJ2-6	few	TRBD1	CASSLTVAGGSGANVLTF	TGCGCCAGCAGCTTGACAGTGGCAGGGGGCTCTGGGGCCAACGTCCTGACTTTC
TRBV27	TRBJ1-2	few	TRBD1	CASSLAQGRNYTF	TGTGCCAGCAGTTTAGCACAGGGGCGGAACTACACCTTC
TRBV7-3	TRBJ2-2	NA	TRBD1	CASSTPGQGNTGELFF	TGTGCCAGCAGCACCCCGGGACAGGGAAACACCGGGGAGCTGTTTTTT
TRBV5-1	TRBJ2-2	many	NA	CASSLLGSGELFF	TGCGCCAGCAGCTTGTTGGGATCCGGGGAGCTGTTTTTT
TRBV7-2	TRBJ1-2	NA	NA	CASSFHGTLGGYTF	TGTGCCAGCAGCTTCCACGGGACCCTAGGGGGCTACACCTTC
TRBV7-9	TRBJ2-2	NA	NA	CASSLVGTNTGELFF	TGTGCCAGCAGCTTAGTCGGAACGAACACCGGGGAGCTGTTTTTT
TRBV2	TRBJ2-3	NA	NA	CASRPDGSRTQYF	TGTGCCAGCAGGCCCGACGGTTCACGGACGCAGTATTTT
TRBV5-6	TRBJ1-5	many	NA	CASSLAGSGGSNQPQHF	TGTGCCAGCAGCTTGGCCGGCTCCGGGGGGAGCAATCAGCCCCAGCATTTT
TRBV18	TRBJ1-2	NA	NA	CASSSTGSANYGYTF	TGTGCCAGCTCATCGACAGGCTCAGCTAACTATGGCTACACCTTC
TRBV7-3	TRBJ2-2	NA	NA	CASSLRGYGGELFF	TGTGCCAGCAGCTTACGTGGTTATGGCGGGGAGCTGTTTTTT
TRBV6-5	TRBJ2-5	NA	NA	CASRSYPTTQETQYF	TGTGCCAGCAGGAGCTATCCTACGACGCAAGAGACCCAGTACTTC
TRBV19	TRBJ2-1	few	NA	CASGRALNEQFF	TGTGCCAGCGGGCGGGCCCTCAATGAGCAGTTCTTC
TRBV4-3	TRBJ1-1	NA	NA	CASSQFPGEAFF	TGCGCCAGCAGCCAATTCCCAGGGGAAGCTTTCTTT
TRBV18	TRBJ1-2	few	NA	CASSLGDGGYGYTF	TGTGCCAGCTCGTTGGGGGACGGAGGCTATGGCTACACCTTC
TRBV18	TRBJ2-2	few	NA	CASSMNTGELFF	TGTGCCAGCTCAATGAACACCGGGGAGCTGTTTTTT
TRBV24-1	TRBJ2-1	few	TRBD2	CATSDPRGESYNEQFF	TGTGCCACCAGTGATCCTCGGGGGGAGTCTTACAATGAGCAGTTCTTC
TRBV19	TRBJ2-1	NA	NA	CASSDVRGNEQFF	TGTGCCAGTAGTGACGTCAGGGGCAATGAGCAGTTCTTC
TRBV2	TRBJ2-3	few	NA	CASTTLEGNTQYF	TGTGCCAGCACCACACTTGAGGGGAATACGCAGTATTTT
TRBV12-3/TRBV12-4	TRBJ1-2	few	TRBD1	CASSLLGTGKLEGYTF	TGTGCCAGCAGTTTACTCGGGACAGGGAAACTCGAAGGCTACACCTTC
TRBV7-2	TRBJ2-3	few	NA	CASSFLATSTDTQYF	TGTGCCAGCAGCTTCCTAGCGACTAGCACAGATACGCAGTATTTT
TRBV3-2	TRBJ1-2	NA	NA	CASSQKLRDSYGYTF	TGTGCCAGCAGCCAAAAACTCCGGGACAGTTATGGCTACACCTTC